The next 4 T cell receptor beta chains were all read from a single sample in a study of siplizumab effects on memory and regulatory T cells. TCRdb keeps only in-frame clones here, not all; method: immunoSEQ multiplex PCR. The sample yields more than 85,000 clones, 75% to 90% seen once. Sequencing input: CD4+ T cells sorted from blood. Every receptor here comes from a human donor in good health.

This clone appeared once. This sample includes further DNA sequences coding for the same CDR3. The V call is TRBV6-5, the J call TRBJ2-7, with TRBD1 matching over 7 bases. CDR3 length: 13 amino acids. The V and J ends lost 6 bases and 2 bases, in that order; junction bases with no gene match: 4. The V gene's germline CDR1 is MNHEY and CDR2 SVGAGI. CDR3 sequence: CASRAGGPYEQYF. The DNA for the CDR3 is TGTGCCAGCAGGGCAGGGGGTCCCTACGAGCAGTACTTC.

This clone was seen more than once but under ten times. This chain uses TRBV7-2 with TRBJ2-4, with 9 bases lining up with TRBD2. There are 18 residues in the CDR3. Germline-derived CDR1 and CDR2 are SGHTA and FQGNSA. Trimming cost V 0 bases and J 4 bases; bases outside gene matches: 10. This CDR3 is CASSLAPLGGRGKNIQYF. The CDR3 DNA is TGTGCCAGCAGCTTAGCACCCCTCGGCGGGAGGGGTAAAAACATTCAGTACTTC.

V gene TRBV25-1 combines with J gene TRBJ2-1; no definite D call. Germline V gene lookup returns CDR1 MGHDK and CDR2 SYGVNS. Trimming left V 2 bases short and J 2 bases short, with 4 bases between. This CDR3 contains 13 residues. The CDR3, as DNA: TGTGCCAGCAGTGAAATGACCTACAATGAGCAGTTCTTC. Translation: CASSEMTYNEQFF.

The CDR3 DNA reads as TGTGCCAGCAGTGATGACTATTCTGGGGCCAACGTCCTGACTTTC. Its protein is CASSDDYSGANVLTF. The chain couples TRBV25-1 to TRBJ2-6; D might be TRBD2 (5 bases). The CDR3 extends over 15 amino acids. Germline CDR1 and CDR2: MGHDK and SYGVNS. Trimming pared 3 bases from V and 1 base from J, leaving 7 bases between.